One sample yielded the 12 T cell receptor beta chains listed below, sequenced in a study of early stage breast cancer tumors. Libraries were prepared by immunoSEQ multiplex PCR; TCRdb keeps only in-frame clonotypes and omits some of them. Of about 46,000 clones in the sample, around 80% were seen once. What was sequenced was blood. The origin of the receptors is a person aged 40-50 years with breast cancer.

The chain links TRBV5-4 to TRBJ1-4, with D possibly matching TRBD1 (5 bases). Between the trimmed V and J ends, which lost 1 base and 8 bases, there was a span of 9 bases. Germline CDR1 is SGHNT and CDR2 is YYREEE (reference sequence). This CDR3 is built from 13 residues. This CDR3 reads CASSLRGGEKLFF. DNA for the CDR3: TGTGCCAGCAGCTTGAGGGGCGGAGAAAAACTGTTTTTT. Full variable domain (remainder filled in from reference TRBV5-4 and TRBJ1-4): ETGVTQSPTHLIKTRGQQVTLRCSSQSGHNTVSWYQQALGQGPQFIFQYYREEENGRGNFPPRFSGLQFPNYSSELNVNALELDDSALYLCASSLRGGEKLFFGSGTQLSVL.

The rearrangement links TRBV6-5 to TRBJ1-4, with D perhaps TRBD1 (5 bases). The CDR3 loop spans 13 amino acids. The germline CDR1 and CDR2 sequences are MNHEY and SVGAGI. V was shortened by 9 bases and J by 6 bases, with 14 bases between the two germline ends. CDR3 coding DNA: TGTGCCAGTCTGCAGGGATGGGATGAAAAACTGTTTTTT. It encodes CASLQGWDEKLFF.

This clone was seen a few times. The rearrangement joins TRBV2 to TRBJ1-1; D unresolved. Germline loops: CDR1 SNHLY, CDR2 FYNNEI. V gave up 5 bases and J gave up 10 bases, with 11 bases separating them. The CDR3 spans 11 residues. The CDR3 region is CASSSTVRAFF. CDR3 coding DNA: TGTGCCAGCAGTAGTACGGTACGAGCTTTCTTT.

A few counts support this clone. The J gene is TRBJ1-2, the V gene TRBV19; D remains unclear. This CDR3 has 11 amino acids. Germline values: CDR1 LNHDA, CDR2 SQIVND (reference sequence). Trimming pared 3 bases from V and 6 bases from J, leaving 5 bases between. The CDR3 region is CASSMTDGYTF. In nucleotides, the CDR3 is TGTGCCAGTAGTATGACGGATGGCTACACCTTC.

The sample holds one count of this clone. DNA of the CDR3: TGTGCCAGCAGCTTCGGCGCGGGAAACGGGCGGGCGCAGTATTTT. Amino acid sequence: CASSFGAGNGRAQYF. V and J are TRBV11-2 and TRBJ2-3, with a tentative D call TRBD2 (6 bases). The germline CDR1 and CDR2 sequences are SGHAT and FQNNGV. Trimming cost V 3 bases and J 10 bases, with 20 bases left between them. This CDR3 comprises 15 residues.

The genes are TRBV30 and TRBJ1-5; D not resolved. The CDR3 spans 13 residues. Germline CDR1 and CDR2: GTSNPN and SVGIG (reference sequence). The V end was cut by 0 bases, the J end by 7 bases, with 10 bases between. The CDR3 is CAWSVLGGQPQHF. CDR3 in DNA: TGTGCCTGGAGTGTACTCGGAGGCCAGCCCCAGCATTTT.

V and J are TRBV19 and TRBJ1-1; possible D gene TRBD1, 6 bases. CDR3 length: 14 residues. The germline V gene has CDR1 LNHDA and CDR2 SQIVND (reference sequence). Trimming took 5 bases from V and 8 from J, leaving 18 bases between them. The CDR3 spells CASSSRTEDGEAFF. The CDR3 coding sequence is TGTGCCAGTAGTTCGCGGACAGAGGATGGGGAAGCTTTCTTT.

On this clone itself: Sequence at one end of the junction differs from germline and may be a read error. The chain joins TRBV7-7 to TRBJ2-2; D is undetermined. CDR1 is SSHAT and CDR2 is FNYEAQ in the germline V gene (reference sequence). This CDR3 has 16 amino acids. The CDR3 loop reads CASSPSWGTDTGELFF. CDR3 nucleotides: TGTGCTAGCAGCCCGAGCTGGGGTACTGACACCGGGGAGCTGTTTTTT.

The V and J genes are TRBV12-5 and TRBJ2-1; the match to TRBD2 covers 12 bases. V was clipped by 2 bases and J by 6 bases; unmatched bases: 11. Per germline, CDR1 LGHNT and CDR2 FRNRAP. The CDR3 covers 18 residues. CDR3 protein: CASGLTASGRAEGNEQFF. DNA for the CDR3: TGTGCTAGTGGTTTGACAGCTAGCGGGAGGGCCGAAGGCAATGAGCAGTTCTTC.

The chain employs TRBV5-4 and TRBJ1-2; perhaps TRBD1 as D (5 bases). The germline V gene has CDR1 SGHNT and CDR2 YYREEE (reference sequence). The CDR3 contains 13 residues. Deletions cut 4 bases from V and 8 bases from J, with 15 bases between. CDR3 in DNA: TGTGCCAGCAGCCTGCAGGGATCGGTCGGCTACACCTTC. This sequence encodes CASSLQGSVGYTF.

V usage is TRBV14 and J usage is TRBJ1-3, with D unclear. The CDR3 totals 15 residues. Germline-derived CDR1 and CDR2 are SGHDN and FVKESK. V dropped 2 bases and J dropped 0 bases, with 8 bases sitting between them. The CDR3 reads CASSQQIGSGNTIYF. DNA for the CDR3: TGTGCCAGCAGCCAACAGATCGGCTCTGGAAACACCATATATTTT.

V gene TRBV7-3 combines with J gene TRBJ2-3; D gene ambiguous. Germline V gene data show CDR1 as SGHTA and CDR2 as FQGTGA. The CDR3 has 13 residues. The V and J ends lost 5 bases and 0 bases respectively, with 6 bases between them. The DNA of the CDR3 is TGTGCCAGCAGCCAGCTTAGCACAGATACGCAGTATTTT. It specifies CASSQLSTDTQYF.